The entry that follows covers one TCR beta chain sequence. What it binds is unknown. Using its own MiXCR run on the reads, TCRdb lists one record per CDR3 protein. This sample has roughly 920,000 distinct CDR3 sequences, with roughly 30% found just once. The data were taken from a study of T cell repertoires in cytomegalovirus infection. In the study overall: From public TCR beta signatures came an indication of both CMV infection and matching HLA type. Study results and caveats: Carriers of CMV and the relevant HLA type were discriminated by public TCR beta frequency.

The clonotype was recovered from a human donor in good health (CMV status not recorded). Some clones in this sample may be carry-over from other donors' samples. Here the sequenced sample was cultured CD8+ T cells from PBMCs, taken from culture after CMV antigen stimulation.

The CDR3 region has the DNA TGTGCCAGCAGTCCGTCCAAGCCACTTATCTCCTATGGCTACACCTTC. It specifies CASSPSKPLISYGYTF. The chain combines TRBV6-2 or TRBV6-3 with TRBJ1-2; no clear D. V lost 5 bases to trimming and J lost 4 bases, with 20 bases between them. Germline V CDR1 and CDR2: MNHEY, SVGEGT. The CDR3 consists of 16 residues.